One and the same sample provided the 3 T cell receptor beta chains below, sequenced in a study of siplizumab effects on memory and regulatory T cells. Generated by immunoSEQ multiplex PCR, the TCRdb table keeps only in-frame clones and is missing some. Of tens of thousands of clones listed, roughly 90% are singletons. Sequenced sample: naive CD4+ T cells sorted from blood. These receptors all come from a human donor in good health.

The chain links TRBV9 to TRBJ2-5; D is uncertain. The V end was cut by 0 bases, the J end by 0 bases, with 3 bases between. Per germline, CDR1 SGDLS and CDR2 YYNGEE. This CDR3 has 13 amino acids. CDR3 in DNA: TGTGCCAGCAGCGTAGCGCACCAAGAGACCCAGTACTTC. It encodes CASSVAHQETQYF.

This clone occurred once. For the CDR3, the DNA is TGTGCCAGCAGCAAAGAATTGGGTCAGGGGATGGAGACCCAGTACTTC. This translates into CASSKELGQGMETQYF. V is TRBV21-1 and J is TRBJ2-5; the table's D call TRBD1 went unverified against the DNA. TRBV21-1 corresponds to a pseudogene. The CDR3 has 16 residues.

This chain links TRBV30 with TRBJ2-6, with D possibly being TRBD1 or TRBD2 (5 bases each). The V end was cut by 2 bases, the J end by 8 bases, with 16 bases between. The CDR3 runs to 15 residues. Germline V gives CDR1 GTSNPN, CDR2 SVGIG (reference sequence). CDR3 residues: CAWSNLGTLTNVLTF. CDR3 in DNA: TGTGCCTGGAGTAACCTGGGGACGCTCACCAACGTCCTGACTTTC.